This T cell receptor beta chain was captured in a study of shared clonotypes between healthy human individuals (dated by TCRdb to about 2020). Background on the whole study: The cohort comprised two women and three men aged 18 to 49 years. Per donor, three plates each were used for CD4 naive and CD4 memory, two for CD8 naive, and one for CD8 memory. The study deeply sequenced blood TCR repertoires of five healthy adults to estimate repertoire size and the extent of clonotype sharing between individuals. To increase sequencing depth and limit assay-specific biases, TCR repertoire library preparation and sequencing were carried out by different laboratories using diverse techniques. Leukapheresis yielded between about 0.9 and 9 billion PBMCs per donor. Overall study outcomes, separate from this receptor: Larger estimated clonotype richness was generally found for naive subsets than for memory subsets. Because the study included only a small number of donors, the genetic and exposure-history diversity represented was limited. Compared with non-shared clonotypes, clonotypes shared by all four sorted-subset donors had higher generation probabilities. Sampling was restricted to blood, and TCR repertoires in tissue are likely to differ from TCR repertoires in blood. Rarefaction of sorted-subset datasets indicated incomplete sequencing despite the large sequencing depth. Across several donors, about 4.5% of naive CD4, roughly 3.8% of naive CD8, 2.3% of memory CD4, and over 0.35% of memory CD8 clonotypes were shared. Based on pairwise subsampling, the degree of clonotype sharing among donors was expected to be affected by sequencing depth.

Using the deep immunoSEQ assay, multiplex PCR amplified TCR CDR3 regions from genomic DNA. For each cell subset, the extracted genomic DNA was distributed evenly across all wells of several immunoSEQ 96-well plates, and each plate served as one replicate. Each replicate PCR for sorted subsets received roughly 0.2 ug genomic DNA, equal to about 30,000 T cell genomes. Purified libraries were measured with a Qubit 3.0 fluorometer, size-checked on a Bioanalyzer 2100, and measured again with the KAPA Library Quantification kit. A separate single-read 150-cycle Illumina NextSeq 550 flow cell was used to sequence each immunoSEQ 96-well plate. The source study handled its data this way. Because the immunoSEQ output held only junctional sequences and lacked quality scores, the filtering could not match the filtering applied to full-length reads. To assign V/J genes and CDR3, sequences were annotated against IMGT germline references using PyIR, a Python wrapper for IgBLAST v1.9. Reads were removed for weak V/J assignments (E-value above 1e-6), missing CDR3, stop codons, out-of-frame junctions, or ambiguous translated residues. V3J clonotypes were defined as sequences sharing an identical inferred V gene, J gene, and CDR3 amino acid sequence. The percentage overlap between two repertoires was calculated by dividing the number of shared unique clonotypes by the size of the smaller repertoire. RTK rarefaction, the Chao1 estimator, and Recon v2.1 estimates of unobserved clonotypes were used to assess repertoire richness. For all TCRbeta clonotypes obtained by the gDNA method from four donors, generation probabilities were computed with OLGA. TCRdb took this table from immuneACCESS and kept in-frame rearrangements with V and J called. Such tables lack part of the clones; where checked against another copy, unresolved V genes explain under half of the gap, and the rest is unexplained. V and J calls and clone size are copied from that table; D and trimming were computed from the DNA. Within this sample are 2,500,000 or so clones, with approximately 94% of them counted one time only. The top ten clonotypes cover around 0.37% of the sample.

The cysteine opens and the phenylalanine closes a CDR3 of 13 amino acids. Only the CDR3 DNA stays, 39 bases, in frame from base 1. V is reduced by 8 bases and J by 4 bases, leaving a spacing of 14 bases between them. Sequences MDHEN (CDR1) and SYDVKM (CDR2) are obtained from the germline V gene. Healthy HIV-negative adults with no recently reported acute infections or vaccinations were included as donors. Only Caucasian adults living in Nashville, Tennessee, USA were represented among the donors. CD4+ T cells were enriched through magnetic negative selection, after which naive cells were positively selected on CD45RA and the remaining negative fraction served as the memory subset. Blood was obtained by leukapheresis, after which PBMCs were separated by Ficoll-Histopaque density gradient centrifugation and cryopreserved in liquid nitrogen vapor phase. Analytical flow cytometry was used to check the purity and quantity of every magnetically sorted T cell population. Each sorted fraction had its genomic DNA isolated and then quantified by UV absorbance on a Nanodrop 2000c.

As for this clone: It lacks a known antigen. Base qualities were left out, and no much larger clone turns up one base away.

This clonotype was obtained from a young man in good health. Some clones in this sample may be carry-over from other donors' samples. This chain is built from TRBV28 and TRBJ2-5; no D segment can be confidently identified. Material: naive CD4+ T cells from PBMCs. The cell subset or site label on this specimen signifies: CD45RA+ positively selected. The CDR3 amino acid sequence is: CASRSSGGETQYF. The nucleotide sequence is given as TGTGCCAGCCGCTCTTCCGGTGGAGAGACCCAGTACTTC.